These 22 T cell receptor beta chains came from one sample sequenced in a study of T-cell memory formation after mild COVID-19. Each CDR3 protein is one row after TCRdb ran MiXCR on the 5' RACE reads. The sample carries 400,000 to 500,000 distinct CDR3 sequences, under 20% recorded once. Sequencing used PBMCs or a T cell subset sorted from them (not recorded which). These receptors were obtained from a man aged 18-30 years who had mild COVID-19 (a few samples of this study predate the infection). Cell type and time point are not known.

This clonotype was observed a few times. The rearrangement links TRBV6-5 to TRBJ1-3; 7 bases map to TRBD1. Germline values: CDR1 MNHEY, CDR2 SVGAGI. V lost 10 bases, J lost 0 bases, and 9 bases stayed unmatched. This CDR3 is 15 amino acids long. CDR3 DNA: TGTGCCACCTCGGGGACAGAGAGCTCTGGAAACACCATATATTTT. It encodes CATSGTESSGNTIYF.

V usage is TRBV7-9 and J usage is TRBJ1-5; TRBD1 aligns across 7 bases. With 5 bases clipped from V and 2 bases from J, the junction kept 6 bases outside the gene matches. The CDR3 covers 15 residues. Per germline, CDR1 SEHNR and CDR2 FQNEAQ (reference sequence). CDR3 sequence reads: CASSRQGDGNQPQHF. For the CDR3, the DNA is TGTGCCAGCAGCCGACAGGGTGACGGCAATCAGCCCCAGCATTTT.

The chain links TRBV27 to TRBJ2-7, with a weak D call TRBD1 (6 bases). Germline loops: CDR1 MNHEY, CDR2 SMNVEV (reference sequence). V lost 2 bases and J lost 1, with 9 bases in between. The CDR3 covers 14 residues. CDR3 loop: CASSLRGQSYEQYF. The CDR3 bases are TGTGCCAGCAGTTTACGAGGACAGTCCTACGAGCAGTACTTC.

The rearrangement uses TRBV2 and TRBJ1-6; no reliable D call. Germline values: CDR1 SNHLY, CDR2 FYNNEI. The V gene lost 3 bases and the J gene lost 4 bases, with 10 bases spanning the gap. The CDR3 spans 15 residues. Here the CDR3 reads CASSEVDGYNSPLHF. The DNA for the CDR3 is TGTGCCAGCAGTGAGGTGGACGGGTATAATTCACCCCTCCACTTT.

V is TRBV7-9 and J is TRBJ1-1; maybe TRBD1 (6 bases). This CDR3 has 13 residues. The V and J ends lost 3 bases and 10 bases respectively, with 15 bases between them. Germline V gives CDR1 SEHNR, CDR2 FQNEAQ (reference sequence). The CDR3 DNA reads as TGTGCCAGCAGCTTGCAGATCGGAGGGGGAGCTTTCTTT. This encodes CASSLQIGGGAFF.

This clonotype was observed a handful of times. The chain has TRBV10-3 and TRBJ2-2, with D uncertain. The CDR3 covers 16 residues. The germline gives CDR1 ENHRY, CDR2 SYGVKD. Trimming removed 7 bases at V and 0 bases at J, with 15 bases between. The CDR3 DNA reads TGTGCCATCACCCCGGGCCTATCGCCGAACACCGGGGAGCTGTTTTTT. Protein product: CAITPGLSPNTGELFF.

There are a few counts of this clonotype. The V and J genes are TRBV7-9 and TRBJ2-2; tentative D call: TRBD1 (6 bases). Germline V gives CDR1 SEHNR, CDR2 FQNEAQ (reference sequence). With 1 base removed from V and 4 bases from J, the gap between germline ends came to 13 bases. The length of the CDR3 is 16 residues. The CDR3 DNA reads TGTGCCAGCAGCTTAGAAATCGGACAGACCACCGGGGAGCTGTTTTTT. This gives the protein CASSLEIGQTTGELFF.

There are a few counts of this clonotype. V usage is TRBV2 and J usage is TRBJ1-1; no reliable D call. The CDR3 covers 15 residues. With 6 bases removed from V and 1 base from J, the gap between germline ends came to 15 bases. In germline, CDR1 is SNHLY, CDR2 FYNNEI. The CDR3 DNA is TGTGCCAGCAGCCTAGAAGGGTTGAGGAACACTGAAGCTTTCTTT. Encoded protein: CASSLEGLRNTEAFF. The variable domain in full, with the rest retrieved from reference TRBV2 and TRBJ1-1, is EPEVTQTPSHQVTQMGQEVILRCVPISNHLYFYWYRQILGQKVEFLVSFYNNEISEKSEIFDDQFSVERPDGSNFTLKIRSTKLEDSAMYFCASSLEGLRNTEAFFGQGTRLTVV.

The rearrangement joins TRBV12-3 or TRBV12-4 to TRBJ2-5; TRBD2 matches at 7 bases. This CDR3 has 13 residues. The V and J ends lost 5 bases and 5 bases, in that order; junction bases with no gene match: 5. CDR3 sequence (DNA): TGTGCCAGCAGTGAGACTAGCAGGGAGACCCAGTACTTC. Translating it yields CASSETSRETQYF.

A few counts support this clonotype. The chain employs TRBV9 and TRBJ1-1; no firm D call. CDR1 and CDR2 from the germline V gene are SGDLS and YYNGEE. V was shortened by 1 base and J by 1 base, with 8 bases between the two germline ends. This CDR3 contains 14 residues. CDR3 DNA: TGTGCCAGCAGCGTAAACGGGTGGAACACTGAAGCTTTCTTT. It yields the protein CASSVNGWNTEAFF. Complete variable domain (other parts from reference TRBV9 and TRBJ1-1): DSGVTQTPKHLITATGQRVTLRCSPRSGDLSVYWYQQSLDQGLQFLIQYYNGEERAKGNILERFSAQQFPDLHSELNLSSLELGDSALYFCASSVNGWNTEAFFGQGTRLTVV.

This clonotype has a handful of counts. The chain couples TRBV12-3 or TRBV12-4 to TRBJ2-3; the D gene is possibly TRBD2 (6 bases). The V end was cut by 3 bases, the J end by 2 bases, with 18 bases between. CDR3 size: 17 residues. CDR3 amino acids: CASSFSLAVLFTDTQYF. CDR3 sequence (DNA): TGTGCCAGCAGTTTCTCGTTAGCGGTGCTTTTCACAGATACGCAGTATTTT.

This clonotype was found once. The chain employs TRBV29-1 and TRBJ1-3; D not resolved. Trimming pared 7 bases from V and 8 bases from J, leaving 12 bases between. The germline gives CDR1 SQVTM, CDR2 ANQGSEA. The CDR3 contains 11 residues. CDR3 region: CSAGDGYTIYF. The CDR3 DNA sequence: TGCAGCGCAGGAGACGGGTACACCATATATTTT.

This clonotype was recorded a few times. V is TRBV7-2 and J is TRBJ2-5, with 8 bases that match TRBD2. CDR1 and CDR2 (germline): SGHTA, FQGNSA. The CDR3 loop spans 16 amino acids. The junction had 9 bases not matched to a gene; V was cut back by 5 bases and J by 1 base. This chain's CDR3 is CASSTPPGGIQETQYF. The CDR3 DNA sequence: TGTGCCAGCAGCACCCCTCCGGGGGGGATCCAAGAGACCCAGTACTTC.

The CDR3 DNA reads as TGTGCCAGCAGTTACCGCGAGATTTATAGCAATCAGCCCCAGCATTTT. It translates to CASSYREIYSNQPQHF. The rearrangement links TRBV12-3 or TRBV12-4 to TRBJ1-5; D call uncertain. CDR3 size: 16 residues. The V gene lost 4 bases and the J gene lost 0 bases, with 13 bases spanning the gap.

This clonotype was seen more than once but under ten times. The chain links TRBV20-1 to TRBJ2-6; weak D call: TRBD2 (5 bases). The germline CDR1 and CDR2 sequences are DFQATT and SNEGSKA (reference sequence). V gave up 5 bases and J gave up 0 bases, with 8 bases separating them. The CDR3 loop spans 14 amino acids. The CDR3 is CSAVTSSGANVLTF. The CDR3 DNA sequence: TGCAGTGCTGTAACTAGCTCTGGGGCCAACGTCCTGACTTTC.

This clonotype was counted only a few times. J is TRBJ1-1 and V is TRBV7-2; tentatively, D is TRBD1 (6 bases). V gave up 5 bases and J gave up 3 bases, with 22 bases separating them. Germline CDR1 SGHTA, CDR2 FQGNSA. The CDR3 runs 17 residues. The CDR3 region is CASSLGTPRPLYTEAFF. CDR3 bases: TGTGCCAGCAGCCTTGGGACACCCCGACCGCTGTACACTGAAGCTTTCTTT.

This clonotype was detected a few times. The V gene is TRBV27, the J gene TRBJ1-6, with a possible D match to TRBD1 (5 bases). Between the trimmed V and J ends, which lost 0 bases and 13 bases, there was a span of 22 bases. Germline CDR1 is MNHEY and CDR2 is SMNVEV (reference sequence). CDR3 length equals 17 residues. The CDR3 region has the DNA TGTGCCAGCAGTTTATCTATCCCAGGGACGACCTTCTTTCCCCTCCACTTT. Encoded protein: CASSLSIPGTTFFPLHF.

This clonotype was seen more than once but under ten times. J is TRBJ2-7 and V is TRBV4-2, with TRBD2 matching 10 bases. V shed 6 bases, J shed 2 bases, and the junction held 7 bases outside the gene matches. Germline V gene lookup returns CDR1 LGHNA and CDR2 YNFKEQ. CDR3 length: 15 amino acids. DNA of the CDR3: TGTGCCAGCAGACCTAGCGGGGGCGCAGCCTACGAGCAGTACGTC. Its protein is CASRPSGGAAYEQYV.

CDR3 residues: CASSPGARSSYEQYV. The CDR3 DNA reads as TGTGCCAGCAGCCCCGGGGCTCGTAGCTCCTACGAGCAGTACGTC. This rearrangement joins TRBV11-2 to TRBJ2-7; D possibly uses TRBD1 or TRBD2 (5 bases each). In germline, CDR1 is SGHAT, CDR2 FQNNGV. Trimming removed 5 bases at V and 0 bases at J, with 14 bases between. This CDR3 region has 15 residues.

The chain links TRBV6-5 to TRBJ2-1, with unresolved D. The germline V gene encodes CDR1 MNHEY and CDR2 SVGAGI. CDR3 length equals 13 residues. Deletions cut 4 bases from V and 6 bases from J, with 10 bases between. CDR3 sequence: CASSWPGSNEQFF. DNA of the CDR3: TGTGCCAGCAGTTGGCCGGGCTCCAATGAGCAGTTCTTC.

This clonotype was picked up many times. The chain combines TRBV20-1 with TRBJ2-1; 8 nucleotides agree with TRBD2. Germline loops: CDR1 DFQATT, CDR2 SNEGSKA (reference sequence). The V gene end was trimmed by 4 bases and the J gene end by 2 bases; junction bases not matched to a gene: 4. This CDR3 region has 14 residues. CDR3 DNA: TGCAGTGCTAAATCGGGGGGGCCCTACAATGAGCAGTTCTTC. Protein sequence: CSAKSGGPYNEQFF.

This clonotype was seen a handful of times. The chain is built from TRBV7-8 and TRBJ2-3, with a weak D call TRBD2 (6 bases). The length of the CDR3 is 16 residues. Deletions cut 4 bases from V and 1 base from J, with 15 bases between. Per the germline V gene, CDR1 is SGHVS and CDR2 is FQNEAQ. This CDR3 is CASSSRLGGGTDTQYF. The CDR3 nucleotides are TGTGCCAGCAGCTCCCGACTTGGAGGGGGCACAGATACGCAGTATTTT.